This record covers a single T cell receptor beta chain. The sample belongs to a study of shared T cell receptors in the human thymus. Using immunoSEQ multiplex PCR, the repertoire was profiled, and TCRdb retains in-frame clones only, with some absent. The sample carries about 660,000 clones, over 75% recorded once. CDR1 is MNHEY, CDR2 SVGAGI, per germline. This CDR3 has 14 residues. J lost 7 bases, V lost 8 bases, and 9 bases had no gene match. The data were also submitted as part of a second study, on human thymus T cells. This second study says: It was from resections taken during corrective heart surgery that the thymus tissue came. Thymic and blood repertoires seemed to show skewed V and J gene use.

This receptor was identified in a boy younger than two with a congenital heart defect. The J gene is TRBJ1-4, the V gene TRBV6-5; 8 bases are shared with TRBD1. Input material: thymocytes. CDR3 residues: CASQPSGQGEKLFF. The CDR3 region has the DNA TGTGCCAGCCAACCGTCTGGACAGGGTGAAAAACTGTTTTTT.